This TCR beta chain came from a study of cytomegalovirus exposure and HLA in healthy donors. Study-level points and caveats: A later analysis linked around 15,000 TCR beta sequences to HLA alleles at 0.05 false discovery rate.

Note on this clone: Its antigen is as yet unknown.

Primers for the PCR totalled 60 Vbeta and 13 Jbeta. Produced via immunoSEQ multiplex PCR; TCRdb's table is partial and in-frame only. The sample holds 95,000 to 150,000 clones, approximately 79% seen once. This receptor was taken from a man younger than 45 in good health and CMV-seronegative. The sequencing input was PBMCs.

The CDR3 sequence is CASRAARGGLRTDTQYF. The CDR3 coding sequence is TGTGCCAGCAGAGCTGCCCGGGGGGGCCTTCGCACAGATACGCAGTATTTT. The V gene is TRBV27, the J gene TRBJ2-3; 8 positions match TRBD2. The CDR3 spans 17 residues. V lost 6 bases and J lost 1; bases outside the gene matches: 12. From germline, CDR1 is MNHEY and CDR2 SMNVEV (reference sequence).